A single TCR beta chain is shown here with its context. The CDR3 has 15 amino acids. Trimming took 1 base from V and 1 from J, leaving 10 bases between them. Germline V gene sequence: CDR1 SGHAT, CDR2 FQNNGV. This record belongs to a study of blood T cells in healthy people across ages. For the second PCR, which ran for roughly 7 to 11 cycles, a sample-barcoded 5' primer and a J-beta primer mix were used. TCRdb itself ran the 5' RACE reads through MiXCR, one entry per CDR3 protein. The sample has approximately 850,000 distinct CDR3 sequences, around two fifths seen once. The receptor comes from a man between 60 and 75 years old in good health. The chain carries TRBV11-2 and TRBJ1-1; D is uncertain. The sequenced sample was blood. The CDR3 nucleotides read TGTGCCAGCAGCTTAGGGCCGGCGGGGAACACTGAAGCTTTCTTT. Amino acid sequence: CASSLGPAGNTEAFF.